The 17 T cell receptor beta chains in this list originate from one sample, sequenced in a study of sequential checkpoint blockade in melanoma. Treatment indicated: randomized to nivolumab then ipilimumab (arm A) or the reverse (arm B). Profiling relied on immunoSEQ multiplex PCR, and the TCRdb table lists in-frame clones only, not all of them. The data show fewer than 25,000 clones, with around 65% seen just once and around a fifth held by the top ten. This specimen consisted of CD8+ T cells sorted from blood (inferred from file names), obtained from a patient given nivolumab and ipilimumab in sequence. All receptors derive from a human donor with melanoma.

The V and J genes are TRBV6-5 and TRBJ1-1, with 7 bases identical to TRBD1. Trimming at V came to 3 bases and at J to 3 bases, leaving 7 bases not matched to a gene. CDR3 size: 15 residues. CDR1 is MNHEY and CDR2 is SVGAGI in the germline V gene. The CDR3 loop reads CASSYSGQAYTEAFF. The CDR3 region has the DNA TGTGCCAGCAGTTATTCCGGACAGGCTTACACTGAAGCTTTCTTT.

The gene calls are TRBV19 and TRBJ2-3; a possible D gene is TRBD1 (5 bases). The ends were cut back, 7 bases at V and 2 bases at J, with 19 bases in the middle. Germline-derived CDR1 and CDR2 are LNHDA and SQIVND (reference sequence). This CDR3 comprises 16 residues. The CDR3 region is CASIGNQGEATDTQYF. The CDR3 bases are TGTGCCAGTATAGGGAATCAGGGCGAGGCCACAGATACGCAGTATTTT. The full variable domain, with the rest looked up from reference TRBV19 and TRBJ2-3, is DGGITQSPKYLFRKEGQNVTLSCEQNLNHDAMYWYRQDPGQGLRLIYYSQIVNDFQKGDIAEGYSVSREKKESFPLTVTSAQKNPTAFYLCASIGNQGEATDTQYFGPGTRLTVL.

This chain connects TRBV6-5 to TRBJ2-7; D is unclear. The CDR3 has 12 residues. Germline CDR1 MNHEY, CDR2 SVGAGI. V dropped 5 bases and J dropped 2 bases, with 7 bases sitting between them. CDR3 in DNA: TGTGCCAGCAGTCTCCCGGCCTACGAGCAGTACTTC. It specifies CASSLPAYEQYF.

The chain is built from TRBV29-1 and TRBJ2-2; tentatively, D is TRBD1 (5 bases). The CDR3 is 14 residues long. Looked up from germline, CDR1 is SQVTM and CDR2 is ANQGSEA. V was trimmed by 3 bases and J by 5 bases, leaving 13 bases between them. The CDR3 region is CSVDQGEGTGELFF. In DNA form, the CDR3 reads TGCAGCGTTGATCAAGGGGAAGGTACCGGGGAGCTGTTTTTT.

This clone was detected a few times. This chain connects TRBV2 to TRBJ2-7; the D gene is possibly TRBD2 (6 bases). The V gene lost 5 bases and the J gene lost 2 bases, with 10 bases spanning the gap. Germline CDR1 SNHLY, CDR2 FYNNEI. The CDR3 covers 13 residues. CDR3 bases: TGTGCCAGCAGTTTAGCGGACCCCTACGAGCAGTACTTC. It is translated as CASSLADPYEQYF.

CDR3 sequence (DNA): TGTGCCAGCAGCGTCTACAGGGACCCCCGAAGCACCGGGGAGCTGTTTTTT. Amino acid sequence: CASSVYRDPRSTGELFF. This rearrangement joins TRBV9 to TRBJ2-2; TRBD1 might be the D (6 bases). The CDR3 length is 17 residues. Germline values: CDR1 SGDLS, CDR2 YYNGEE. V was pared by 2 bases and J by 4 bases, with 18 bases between.

This chain connects TRBV7-9 to TRBJ2-5, with D uncertain. With 5 bases removed from V and 1 base from J, the gap between germline ends came to 14 bases. The CDR3 loop spans 15 amino acids. CDR1 and CDR2 from the germline V gene are SEHNR and FQNEAQ (reference sequence). CDR3 DNA: TGTGCCAGCAGCCCCGTATATCCGTCCCAAGAGACCCAGTACTTC. Its translation: CASSPVYPSQETQYF.

This clone appeared a single time. V is TRBV5-4 and J is TRBJ2-1; 12 bases map to TRBD2. This CDR3 has 15 amino acids. The V gene's germline CDR1 is SGHNT and CDR2 YYREEE (reference sequence). V lost 4 bases and J lost 7; bases outside the gene matches: 6. This chain's CDR3 is CASSLLAGGRNEQFF. CDR3 DNA sequence: TGTGCCAGCAGCCTTCTAGCGGGGGGGCGAAATGAGCAGTTCTTC. Full variable domain (outside the CDR3, taken from reference TRBV5-4 and TRBJ2-1): ETGVTQSPTHLIKTRGQQVTLRCSSQSGHNTVSWYQQALGQGPQFIFQYYREEENGRGNFPPRFSGLQFPNYSSELNVNALELDDSALYLCASSLLAGGRNEQFFGPGTRLTVL.

V is TRBV29-1 and J is TRBJ2-2; 7 positions match TRBD2. This CDR3 has 16 amino acids. Per the germline V gene, CDR1 is SQVTM and CDR2 is ANQGSEA. Trimming cost V 1 base and J 6 bases; bases outside gene matches: 11. The CDR3 DNA reads TGCAGCGTTGAAGGCGGGGGAGGGTCGTTCCCCGGGGAGCTGTTTTTT. Translation: CSVEGGGGSFPGELFF.

The genes are TRBV12-1 and TRBJ1-5; the D call of TRBD1 is as the table states it, not checked on the DNA. TRBV12-1 is reported as a pseudogene. This CDR3 is 18 amino acids long. The CDR3 is CASSFYEGPGTGNQPQHF. DNA for the CDR3: TGTGCCAGCAGCTTTTACGAAGGACCGGGCACAGGGAATCAGCCCCAGCATTTT.

The rearrangement uses TRBV4-1 and TRBJ1-5; TRBD1 might be the D (5 bases). CDR1 MGHRA and CDR2 YSYEKL come from the germline V gene. This CDR3 has 14 amino acids. Deletions cut 4 bases from V and 9 bases from J, with 16 bases between. The CDR3 loop is CASSPSGVLSPQHF. The CDR3, as DNA: TGCGCCAGCAGCCCCTCGGGGGTCCTGTCGCCCCAGCATTTT.

With respect to this clone: Relative to the germline gene, one junction end is altered; a read error may explain this. The chain recombines TRBV9 with TRBJ2-2, with TRBD2 matching over 9 bases. Germline V gene data show CDR1 as SGDLS and CDR2 as YYNGEE. This CDR3 region has 16 residues. The CDR3 sequence is CAGSARPTSGTGELFF. CDR3 DNA: TGTGCCGGCAGCGCCAGGCCGACTAGCGGCACCGGGGAGCTGTTTTTT. The whole variable domain, filled in from reference TRBV9 and TRBJ2-2, reads DSGVTQTPKHLITATGQRVTLRCSPRSGDLSVYWYQQSLDQGLQFLIQYYNGEERAKGNILERFSAQQFPDLHSELNLSSLELGDSALYFCAGSARPTSGTGELFFGEGSRLTVL.

In nucleotides, the CDR3 is TGTGCCAGCAGCGAGATAGCGGGGGGGCCTTACGAGCAGTACTTC. It translates to CASSEIAGGPYEQYF. The V gene is TRBV7-2, the J gene TRBJ2-7; 11 bases map to TRBD2. CDR3 size: 15 residues. With V trimmed by 5 bases and J by 4 bases, 7 bases remained unmatched. In germline, CDR1 is SGHTA, CDR2 FQGNSA.

This chain uses TRBV19 with TRBJ2-7, with 9 nucleotides matching TRBD1. The CDR3 runs 15 residues. V trimming: 1 base; J trimming: 3 bases; junction bases outside the gene matches: 4. CDR1 is LNHDA and CDR2 is SQIVND in the germline V gene (reference sequence). CDR3 sequence: CASSIGQGVIYEQYF. The CDR3 DNA is TGTGCCAGTAGTATAGGACAGGGGGTTATCTACGAGCAGTACTTC. Full variable domain (missing parts from reference TRBV19 and TRBJ2-7): DGGITQSPKYLFRKEGQNVTLSCEQNLNHDAMYWYRQDPGQGLRLIYYSQIVNDFQKGDIAEGYSVSREKKESFPLTVTSAQKNPTAFYLCASSIGQGVIYEQYFGPGTRLTVT.

The chain joins TRBV28 to TRBJ2-1, with D perhaps matching TRBD1 (6 bases). This CDR3 is built from 17 residues. V lost 5 bases, J lost 7 bases, and 24 bases lay in between. Germline CDR1 reads MDHEN; CDR2 reads SYDVKM. CDR3 nucleotides: TGTGCCAGCAGTCTCCTTCTTACAGGGTCGTACGGAAATGAGCAGTTCTTC. Its translation is CASSLLLTGSYGNEQFF.

This clone has just a few counts. The chain couples TRBV7-8 to TRBJ2-7; TRBD1 matches at 8 bases. CDR3 length: 13 residues. The germline CDR1 and CDR2 sequences are SGHVS and FQNEAQ. The V gene end was trimmed by 3 bases and the J gene end by 6 bases; junction bases not matched to a gene: 4. CDR3 in DNA: TGTGCCAGCAGCTTGGGACAGGCCCGCGAGCAGTACTTC. Residues: CASSLGQAREQYF.

The chain uses TRBV9 and TRBJ2-5, with D possibly being TRBD1 (5 bases). Germline CDR1 reads SGDLS; CDR2 reads YYNGEE. V was shortened by 2 bases and J by 4 bases, with 15 bases between the two germline ends. The CDR3 is 15 amino acids. CDR3 in DNA: TGTGCCAGCAGCGTCCAGGGCCACCTCACAGAGACCCAGTACTTC. Protein: CASSVQGHLTETQYF.